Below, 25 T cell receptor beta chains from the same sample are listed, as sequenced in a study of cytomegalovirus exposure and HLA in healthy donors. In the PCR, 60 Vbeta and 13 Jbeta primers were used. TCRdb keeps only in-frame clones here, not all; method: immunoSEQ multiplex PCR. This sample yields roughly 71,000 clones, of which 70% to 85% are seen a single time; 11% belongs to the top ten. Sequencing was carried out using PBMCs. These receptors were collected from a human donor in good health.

DNA of the CDR3: TGCAGCGTTGGGACTAGCGGGAGCGCAGATACGCAGTATTTT. Translating gives CSVGTSGSADTQYF. The rearrangement links TRBV29-1 to TRBJ2-3; 13 nucleotides agree with TRBD2. V was pared by 4 bases and J by 4 bases, with 2 bases of the junction left unmatched. The CDR3 consists of 14 residues. Germline assignment: CDR1 SQVTM and CDR2 ANQGSEA.

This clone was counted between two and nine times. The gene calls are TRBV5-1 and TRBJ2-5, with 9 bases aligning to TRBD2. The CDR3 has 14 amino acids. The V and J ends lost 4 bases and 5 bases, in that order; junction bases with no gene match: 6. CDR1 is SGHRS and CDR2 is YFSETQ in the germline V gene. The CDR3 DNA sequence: TGCGCCAGCAGCCTAGCGGGACGACCGGAGACCCAGTACTTC. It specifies CASSLAGRPETQYF.

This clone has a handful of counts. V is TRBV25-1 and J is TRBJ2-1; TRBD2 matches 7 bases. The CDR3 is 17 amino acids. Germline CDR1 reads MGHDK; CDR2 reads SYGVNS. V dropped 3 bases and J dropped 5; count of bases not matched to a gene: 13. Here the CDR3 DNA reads TGTGCCAGCAGTGATGAGGGAGGGACGACAGATGACAATGAGCAGTTCTTC. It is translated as CASSDEGGTTDDNEQFF.

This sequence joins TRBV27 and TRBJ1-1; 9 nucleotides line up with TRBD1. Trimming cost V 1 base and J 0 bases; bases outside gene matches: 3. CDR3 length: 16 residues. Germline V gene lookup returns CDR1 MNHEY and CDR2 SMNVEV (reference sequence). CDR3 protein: CASSLWGQGMNTEAFF. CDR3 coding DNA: TGTGCCAGCAGTTTATGGGGACAGGGCATGAACACTGAAGCTTTCTTT.

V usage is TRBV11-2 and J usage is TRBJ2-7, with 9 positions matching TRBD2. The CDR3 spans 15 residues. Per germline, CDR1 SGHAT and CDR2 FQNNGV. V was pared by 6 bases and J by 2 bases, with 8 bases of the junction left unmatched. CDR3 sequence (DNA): TGTGCCAGCAGGGAGACGGGACTAGCTCCCTACGAGCAGTACTTC. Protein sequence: CASRETGLAPYEQYF.

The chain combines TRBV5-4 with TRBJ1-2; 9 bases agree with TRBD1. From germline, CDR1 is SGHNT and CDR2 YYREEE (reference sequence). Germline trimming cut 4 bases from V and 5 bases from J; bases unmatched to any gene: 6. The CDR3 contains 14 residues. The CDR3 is CASSTGTGKYGYTF. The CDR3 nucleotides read TGTGCCAGCAGCACGGGGACAGGGAAGTATGGCTACACCTTC. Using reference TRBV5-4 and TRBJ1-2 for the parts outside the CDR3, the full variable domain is ETGVTQSPTHLIKTRGQQVTLRCSSQSGHNTVSWYQQALGQGPQFIFQYYREEENGRGNFPPRFSGLQFPNYSSELNVNALELDDSALYLCASSTGTGKYGYTFGSGTRLTVV.

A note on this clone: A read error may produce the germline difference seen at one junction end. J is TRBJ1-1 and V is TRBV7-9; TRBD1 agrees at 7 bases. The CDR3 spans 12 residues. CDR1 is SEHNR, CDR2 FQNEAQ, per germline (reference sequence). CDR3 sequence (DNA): TGTTCCAGCAGTTTTACAGGGGCTGAAGCTTTCTTT. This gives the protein CSSSFTGAEAFF.

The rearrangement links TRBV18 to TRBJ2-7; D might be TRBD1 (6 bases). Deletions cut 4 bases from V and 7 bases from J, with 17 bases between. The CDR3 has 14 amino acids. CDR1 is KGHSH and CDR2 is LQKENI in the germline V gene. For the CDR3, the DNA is TGTGCCAGCTCACAGTACCGGGACACTGGGGAGCAGTACTTC. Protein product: CASSQYRDTGEQYF. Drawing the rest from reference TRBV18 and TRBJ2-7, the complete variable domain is NAGVMQNPRHLVRRRGQEARLRCSPMKGHSHVYWYRQLPEEGLKFMVYLQKENIIDESGMPKERFSAEFPKEGPSILRIQQVVRGDSAAYFCASSQYRDTGEQYFGPGTRLTVT.

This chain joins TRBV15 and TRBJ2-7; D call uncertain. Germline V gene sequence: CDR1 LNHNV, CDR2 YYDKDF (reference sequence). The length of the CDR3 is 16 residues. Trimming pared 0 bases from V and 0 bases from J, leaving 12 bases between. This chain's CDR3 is CATSRDETEFSYEQYF. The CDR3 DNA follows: TGTGCCACCAGCAGAGATGAGACGGAGTTCTCCTACGAGCAGTACTTC.

The CDR3 bases are TGTGCCAGCAGCCCGGGGGGTAGGACTGGGACCTACGAGCAGTACTTC. The encoded protein is CASSPGGRTGTYEQYF. The gene calls are TRBV4-2 and TRBJ2-7; 7 bases agree with TRBD2. The CDR3 length is 16 residues. V lost 4 bases and J lost 2; bases outside the gene matches: 11. CDR1 LGHNA and CDR2 YNFKEQ come from the germline V gene.

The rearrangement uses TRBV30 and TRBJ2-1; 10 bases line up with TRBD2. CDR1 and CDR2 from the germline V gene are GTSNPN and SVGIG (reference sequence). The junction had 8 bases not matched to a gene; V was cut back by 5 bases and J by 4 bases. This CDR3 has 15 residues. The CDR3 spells CAWERSGRVYNEQFF. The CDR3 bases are TGTGCCTGGGAGAGAAGCGGGAGGGTATACAATGAGCAGTTCTTC.

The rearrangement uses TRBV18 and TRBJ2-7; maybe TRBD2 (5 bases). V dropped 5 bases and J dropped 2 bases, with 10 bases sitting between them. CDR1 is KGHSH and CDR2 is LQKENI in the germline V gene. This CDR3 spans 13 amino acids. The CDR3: CASSKEGPYEQYF. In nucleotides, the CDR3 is TGTGCCAGCTCAAAAGAGGGCCCCTACGAGCAGTACTTC.

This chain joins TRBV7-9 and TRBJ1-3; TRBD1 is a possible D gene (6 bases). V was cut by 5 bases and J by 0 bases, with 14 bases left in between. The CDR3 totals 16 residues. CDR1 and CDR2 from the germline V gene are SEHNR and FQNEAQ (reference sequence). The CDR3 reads CASSDLDSLSGNTIYF. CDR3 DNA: TGTGCCAGCAGCGACTTGGACAGCCTCTCTGGAAACACCATATATTTT.

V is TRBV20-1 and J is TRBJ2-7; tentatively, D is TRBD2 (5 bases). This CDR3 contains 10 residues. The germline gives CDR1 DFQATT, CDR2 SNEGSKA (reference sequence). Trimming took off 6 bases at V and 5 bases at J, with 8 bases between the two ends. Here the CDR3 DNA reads TGCAGTGCCGCGGGCGACGAGCAGTACTTC. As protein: CSAAGDEQYF.

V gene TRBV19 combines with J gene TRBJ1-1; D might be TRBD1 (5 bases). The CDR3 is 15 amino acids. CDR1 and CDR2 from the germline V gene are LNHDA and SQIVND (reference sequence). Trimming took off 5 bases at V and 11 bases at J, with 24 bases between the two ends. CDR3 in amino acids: CASSDLQGGVLGAFF. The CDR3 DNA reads TGTGCCAGTAGTGACTTGCAGGGTGGGGTCCTTGGGGCTTTCTTT.

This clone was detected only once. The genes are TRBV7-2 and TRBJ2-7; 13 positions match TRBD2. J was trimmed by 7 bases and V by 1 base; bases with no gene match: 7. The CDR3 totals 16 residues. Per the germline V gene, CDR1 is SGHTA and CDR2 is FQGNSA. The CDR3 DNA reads TGTGCCAGCAGCTTAGGAGGACTAGCGGGAGCTTATGAGCAGTACTTC. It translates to CASSLGGLAGAYEQYF.

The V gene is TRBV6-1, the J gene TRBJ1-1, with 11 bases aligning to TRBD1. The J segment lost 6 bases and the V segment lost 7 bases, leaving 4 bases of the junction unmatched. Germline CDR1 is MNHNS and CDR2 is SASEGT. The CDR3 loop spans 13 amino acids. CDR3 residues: CASIGQGAPEAFF. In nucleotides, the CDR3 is TGTGCCAGCATTGGACAGGGGGCTCCTGAAGCTTTCTTT.

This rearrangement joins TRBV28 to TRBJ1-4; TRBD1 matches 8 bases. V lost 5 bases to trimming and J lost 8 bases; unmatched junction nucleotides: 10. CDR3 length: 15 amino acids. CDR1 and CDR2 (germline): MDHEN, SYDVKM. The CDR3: CASSPIGQGREKLFF. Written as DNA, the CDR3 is TGTGCCAGCAGTCCAATCGGACAGGGAAGGGAAAAACTGTTTTTT.

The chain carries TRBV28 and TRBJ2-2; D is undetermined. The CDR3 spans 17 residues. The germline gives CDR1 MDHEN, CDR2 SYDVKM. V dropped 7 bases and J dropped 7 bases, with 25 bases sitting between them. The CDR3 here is CASTSSMAGSSDGELFF. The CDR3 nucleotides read TGTGCCAGCACCTCCTCCATGGCAGGCTCCTCGGACGGGGAGCTGTTTTTT.

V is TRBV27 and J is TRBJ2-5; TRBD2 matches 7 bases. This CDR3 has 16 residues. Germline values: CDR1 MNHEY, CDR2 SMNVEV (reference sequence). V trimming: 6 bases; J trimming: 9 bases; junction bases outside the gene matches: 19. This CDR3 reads CASSPGAGDPERAQYF. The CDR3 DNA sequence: TGTGCCAGCAGCCCCGGGGCGGGGGACCCCGAGCGAGCCCAGTACTTC.

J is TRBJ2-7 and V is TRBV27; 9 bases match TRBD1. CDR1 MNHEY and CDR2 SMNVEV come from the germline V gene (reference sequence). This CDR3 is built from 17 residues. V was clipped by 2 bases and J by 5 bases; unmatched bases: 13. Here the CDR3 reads CASSLASRDRVFNEQYF. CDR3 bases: TGTGCCAGCAGTTTAGCTAGCCGGGACAGGGTTTTCAACGAGCAGTACTTC.

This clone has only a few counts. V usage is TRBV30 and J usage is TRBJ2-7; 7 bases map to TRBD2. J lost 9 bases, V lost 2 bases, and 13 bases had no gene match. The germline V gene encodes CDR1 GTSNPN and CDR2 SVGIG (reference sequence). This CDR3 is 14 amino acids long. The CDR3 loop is CAWSRREGQRRQYF. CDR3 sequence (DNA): TGTGCCTGGAGTAGAAGGGAGGGCCAGCGTAGGCAGTACTTC. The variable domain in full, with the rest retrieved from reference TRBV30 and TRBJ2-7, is SQTIHQWPATLVQPVGSPLSLECTVEGTSNPNLYWYRQAAGRGLQLLFYSVGIGQISSEVPQNLSASRPQDRQFILSSKKLLLSDSGFYLCAWSRREGQRRQYFGPGTRLTVT.

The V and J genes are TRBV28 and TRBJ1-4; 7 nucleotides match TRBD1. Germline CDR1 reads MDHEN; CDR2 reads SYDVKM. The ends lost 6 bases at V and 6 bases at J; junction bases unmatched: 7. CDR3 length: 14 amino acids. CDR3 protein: CASRVTGEDEKLFF. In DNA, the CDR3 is TGTGCCAGCAGGGTCACAGGGGAGGATGAAAAACTGTTTTTT.

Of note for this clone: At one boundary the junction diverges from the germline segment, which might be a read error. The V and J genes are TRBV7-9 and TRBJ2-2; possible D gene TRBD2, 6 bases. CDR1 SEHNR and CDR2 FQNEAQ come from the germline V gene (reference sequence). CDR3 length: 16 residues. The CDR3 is CSSSLTPGVGTGELFF. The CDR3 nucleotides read TGTTCCAGCAGCTTAACGCCGGGAGTGGGGACCGGGGAGCTGTTTTTT. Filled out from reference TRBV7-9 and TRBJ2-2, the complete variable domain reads DTGVSQNPRHKITKRGQNVTFRCDPISEHNRLYWYRQTLGQGPEFLTYFQNEAQLEKSRLLSDRFSAERPKGSFSTLEIQRTEQGDSAMYLCSSSLTPGVGTGELFFGEGSRLTVL.

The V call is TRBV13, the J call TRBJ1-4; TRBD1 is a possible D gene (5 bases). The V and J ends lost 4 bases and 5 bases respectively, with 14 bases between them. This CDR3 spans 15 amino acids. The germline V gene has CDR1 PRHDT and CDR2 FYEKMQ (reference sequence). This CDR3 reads CASSSRVILNEKLFF. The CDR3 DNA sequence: TGTGCCAGCAGCTCCAGGGTAATACTGAATGAAAAACTGTTTTTT.